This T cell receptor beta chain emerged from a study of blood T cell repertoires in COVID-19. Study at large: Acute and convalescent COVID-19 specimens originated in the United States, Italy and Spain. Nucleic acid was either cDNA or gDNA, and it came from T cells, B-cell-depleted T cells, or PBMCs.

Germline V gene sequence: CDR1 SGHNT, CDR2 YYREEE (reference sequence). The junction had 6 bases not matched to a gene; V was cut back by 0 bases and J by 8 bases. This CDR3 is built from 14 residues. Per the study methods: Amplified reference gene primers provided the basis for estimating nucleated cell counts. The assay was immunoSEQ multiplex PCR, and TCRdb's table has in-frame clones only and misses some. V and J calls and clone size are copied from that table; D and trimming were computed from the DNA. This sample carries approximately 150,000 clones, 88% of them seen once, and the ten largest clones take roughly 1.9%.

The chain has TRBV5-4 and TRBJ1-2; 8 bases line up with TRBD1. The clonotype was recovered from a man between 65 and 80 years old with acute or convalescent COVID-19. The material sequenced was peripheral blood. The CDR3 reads CASSLVAGGDGYTF. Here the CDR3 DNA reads TGTGCCAGCAGCTTGGTTGCAGGGGGCGACGGCTACACCTTC.